This TCR beta chain was identified in a study of blood T cell repertoires in COVID-19. Here immunoSEQ multiplex PCR was the method, and the copy in TCRdb shows in-frame clones only, minus some. The sample contains approximately 250,000 clones, less than 90% of which appear only once. Trimming removed 6 bases at V and 4 bases at J, with 13 bases between. The CDR3 sequence is 14 residues long. Germline V CDR1 and CDR2: WSHSY, SAAADI. The sequenced sample consisted of peripheral blood. V is TRBV10-2 and J is TRBJ2-1; maybe TRBD2 (6 bases). This receptor was taken from a man younger than 40 with active or convalescent COVID-19. CDR3 DNA: TGCGCCAGCAGGGGGGGTCCCCGTTACAATGAGCAGTTCTTC. As protein: CASRGGPRYNEQFF.